Following are 19 T cell receptor beta chains from one sample sequenced in a study of blood T cells in healthy people across ages. For the second PCR, which ran for 7 to 11 cycles, a sample-barcoded 5' primer and a J-beta primer mix were used. TCRdb reprocessed the 5' RACE reads with MiXCR, giving one entry per CDR3 protein. The repertoire includes 650,000 to 800,000 distinct CDR3 sequences, around two fifths of them detected once, and around 21% sits in the top ten. What was sequenced was blood. These receptors were taken from a man in his fifties or sixties in good health.

This rearrangement joins TRBV4-3 to TRBJ1-1; maybe TRBD1 (6 bases). Looked up from germline, CDR1 is LGHNA and CDR2 is YSLEER. V lost 4 bases, J lost 3 bases, and 15 bases lay in between. The CDR3 is 15 residues long. CDR3 protein: CASSLTRGLHTEAFF. The CDR3, as DNA: TGCGCCAGCAGCCTTACCCGGGGGCTGCACACTGAAGCTTTCTTT.

This clonotype has ten or more counts. This chain connects TRBV6-5 to TRBJ2-4; 8 positions match TRBD1. V was clipped by 5 bases and J by 5 bases; unmatched bases: 8. The CDR3 has 15 residues. The germline gives CDR1 MNHEY, CDR2 SVGAGI. In DNA, the CDR3 is TGTGCCAGCAGTGTATCGGGACAGGCGCAAAACATTCAGTACTTC. This translates into CASSVSGQAQNIQYF.

This chain joins TRBV28 and TRBJ1-5; possibly TRBD1 for D (6 bases). Germline V gene sequence: CDR1 MDHEN, CDR2 SYDVKM. Trimming cost V 3 bases and J 5 bases, with 14 bases left between them. The CDR3 totals 15 residues. In DNA form, the CDR3 reads TGTGCCAGCAGTTTCATCAACAGGGTAGATCAGCCCCAGCATTTT. It encodes CASSFINRVDQPQHF.

This clonotype has a single count. The CDR3 DNA follows: TGCGCCAGCAGCCAAGATATGAGGGGATTTTATAGCACAGATACGCAGTATTTT. It yields the protein CASSQDMRGFYSTDTQYF. V and J are TRBV4-3 and TRBJ2-3, with D perhaps being TRBD1 or TRBD2 (5 bases each). The CDR3 has 18 residues. CDR1 and CDR2 from the germline V gene are LGHNA and YSLEER. V lost 0 bases and J 0 bases, leaving 16 bases between the germline ends.

This clonotype has just a few counts. The rearrangement uses TRBV29-1 and TRBJ2-3; D remains ambiguous. This CDR3 spans 14 amino acids. The ends were cut back, 0 bases at V and 6 bases at J, with 13 bases in the middle. Germline CDR1 and CDR2: SQVTM and ANQGSEA. DNA for the CDR3: TGCAGCGTTGAAGATCCCGGTGGACGCGATACGCAGTATTTT. Encoded protein: CSVEDPGGRDTQYF.

This clonotype was seen a handful of times. The rearrangement links TRBV24-1 to TRBJ2-3; 8 bases are a match to TRBD1. The CDR3 loop spans 15 amino acids. V shed 2 bases, J shed 3 bases, and the junction held 3 bases outside the gene matches. Germline V gene lookup returns CDR1 KGHDR and CDR2 SFDVKD. The CDR3 region has the DNA TGTGCCACCAGTGATTCGACAGGGGCAACAGATACGCAGTATTTT. This codes for CATSDSTGATDTQYF.

This chain connects TRBV12-3 or TRBV12-4 to TRBJ1-1; a possible D gene is TRBD1 (5 bases). The CDR3 spans 14 residues. The germline V and J ends were trimmed by 3 bases and 1 base, with 9 bases remaining between them. The CDR3 nucleotides are TGTGCCAGCAGTTTGGGGGTGGGGAACACTGAAGCTTTCTTT. It codes for CASSLGVGNTEAFF.

The CDR3 loop is CGARTSAGEQFF. CDR3 DNA: TGCGGCGCTCGGACTAGCGCAGGTGAGCAGTTCTTC. The chain recombines TRBV29-1 with TRBJ2-1; 9 nucleotides line up with TRBD2. Germline V gene data show CDR1 as SQVTM and CDR2 as ANQGSEA. CDR3 length equals 12 residues.

The chain is built from TRBV29-1 and TRBJ1-2; D uncertain. V was shortened by 0 bases and J by 8 bases, with 7 bases between the two germline ends. CDR3 size: 11 residues. Germline CDR1 reads SQVTM; CDR2 reads ANQGSEA. The chain's CDR3 is CSVEEGWGYTF. The CDR3 DNA reads TGCAGCGTTGAAGAGGGGTGGGGCTACACCTTC.

There are a few counts of this clonotype. The chain employs TRBV29-1 and TRBJ2-3; no reliable D call. Trimming stripped 7 bases from V and 6 bases from J, with 17 bases between. The CDR3 contains 13 residues. Germline assignment: CDR1 SQVTM and CDR2 ANQGSEA. The chain's CDR3 is CSAPSSTADTQYF. CDR3 nucleotides: TGCAGCGCTCCCTCGTCGACTGCCGATACGCAGTATTTT.

The chain joins TRBV12-3 or TRBV12-4 to TRBJ2-7, with D tentatively TRBD1 or TRBD2 (6 bases each). V was clipped by 5 bases and J by 3 bases, with 17 bases between them. The CDR3 has 15 residues. The CDR3 here is CASSIRGVEGYEQYF. The CDR3 nucleotides are TGTGCCAGCAGTATTAGGGGGGTAGAGGGCTACGAGCAGTACTTC.

This clonotype occurred a few times. The chain employs TRBV7-2 and TRBJ1-5; D may be TRBD1 (6 bases). The CDR3 is 17 amino acids. CDR1 and CDR2 from the germline V gene are SGHTA and FQGNSA. V shed 0 bases and J shed 4 bases, with 16 bases lying between them. The CDR3 DNA sequence: TGTGCCAGCAGCTTAGCGTGGGGCAGGGGCCTAAATCAGCCCCAGCATTTT. It specifies CASSLAWGRGLNQPQHF.

This clonotype was seen many times. With a much larger clone just one base away, this may be a read error. V and J are TRBV7-2 and TRBJ2-5; 7 bases are shared with TRBD1. The CDR3 totals 14 residues. Looked up from germline, CDR1 is SGHTA and CDR2 is FQGNSA. Trimming removed 5 bases from V and 11 bases from J; junction bases left unmatched: 14. The CDR3 nucleotides read TGTGCCAGCAGCGCGATACAGGGGAGCAATGAGCAGTACTTC. It encodes CASSAIQGSNEQYF.

Ten or more counts support this clonotype. The chain employs TRBV24-1 and TRBJ2-5; D is ambiguous. The CDR3 runs 13 residues. Germline loops: CDR1 KGHDR, CDR2 SFDVKD. Trimming shortened V by 6 bases and J by 5 bases, and 12 bases separated the two germline ends. CDR3 protein: CATSRWAGETQYF. In DNA, the CDR3 is TGTGCCACCAGTCGTTGGGCTGGGGAGACCCAGTACTTC.

This clonotype was counted only a few times. V and J are TRBV7-9 and TRBJ1-2; possible D gene TRBD1, 5 bases. The CDR3 spans 14 residues. Germline assignment: CDR1 SEHNR and CDR2 FQNEAQ (reference sequence). V gave up 3 bases and J gave up 5 bases, with 13 bases separating them. Written as DNA, the CDR3 is TGTGCCAGCAGCTTTGACGGGACCCTATATGGCTACACCTTC. As protein: CASSFDGTLYGYTF.

The J gene is TRBJ2-7, the V gene TRBV29-1; D tentatively reads TRBD1 or TRBD2 (5 bases each). The CDR3 has 13 residues. V was pared by 5 bases and J by 2 bases, with 13 bases between. CDR1 is SQVTM, CDR2 ANQGSEA, per germline. The CDR3 region is CSVTRQGTYEQYF. DNA for the CDR3: TGCAGCGTTACTAGGCAGGGAACCTACGAGCAGTACTTC.

This clonotype showed up just a few times. This chain links TRBV5-1 with TRBJ1-2; D not certain. This CDR3 has 13 residues. V lost 5 bases and J lost 0, with 8 bases in between. Germline CDR1 SGHRS, CDR2 YFSETQ. The CDR3 sequence is CASSDTTNYGYTF. DNA of the CDR3: TGCGCCAGCAGTGACACAACTAACTATGGCTACACCTTC.

This clonotype was counted many times. V usage is TRBV3-1 and J usage is TRBJ2-3; 11 positions agree with TRBD2. Germline CDR1 and CDR2: LGHDT and YNNKEL (reference sequence). The J segment lost 7 bases and the V segment lost 4 bases, leaving 10 bases of the junction unmatched. CDR3 length equals 16 residues. The CDR3: CASSRHLTSGGNTQYF. DNA of the CDR3: TGTGCCAGCAGCCGACACCTCACTAGCGGGGGAAATACGCAGTATTTT.

This clonotype occurred once. This chain connects TRBV5-1 to TRBJ2-4; 10 positions agree with TRBD1. The tail of the sequence fits TRBJ2-7 better, so the J call may be wrong. There are 14 residues in the CDR3. Germline CDR1 reads SGHRS; CDR2 reads YFSETQ. CDR3 nucleotide sequence: TGCGCCAGCAGCGGGACAGGGGTGACCTACGAGCAGTACTTC. Residues: CASSGTGVTYEQYF.